One T cell receptor (beta chain) is described in this entry. The length of the CDR3 is 15 residues. Germline-derived CDR1 and CDR2 are SGHDT and YYEEEE. The V end was cut by 5 bases, the J end by 2 bases, with 15 bases between. PCR employed 60 Vbeta and 13 Jbeta primers. This table comes from immunoSEQ multiplex PCR, and its TCRdb copy is limited to in-frame clones, with some not included. This table has tens of thousands of clones, around 73% appearing once. These data are taken from a study of cytomegalovirus exposure and HLA in healthy donors. The sequence derives from a man between 50 and 59 years old in good health and CMV-seronegative. This chain joins TRBV5-6 and TRBJ2-3; weak D call: TRBD2 (5 bases). The sequenced sample was PBMCs. The CDR3 reads CASSAGTSFTDTQYF. CDR3 DNA sequence: TGTGCCAGCAGTGCGGGTACGTCTTTCACAGATACGCAGTATTTT.